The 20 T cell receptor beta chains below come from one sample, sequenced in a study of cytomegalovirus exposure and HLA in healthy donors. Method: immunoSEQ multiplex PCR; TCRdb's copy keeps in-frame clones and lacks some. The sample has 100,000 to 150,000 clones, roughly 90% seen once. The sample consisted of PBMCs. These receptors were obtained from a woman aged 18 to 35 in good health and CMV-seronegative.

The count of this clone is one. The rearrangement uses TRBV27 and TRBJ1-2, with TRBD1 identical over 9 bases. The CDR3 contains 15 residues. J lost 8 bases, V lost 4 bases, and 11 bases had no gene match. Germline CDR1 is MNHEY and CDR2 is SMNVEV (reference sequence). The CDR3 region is CASSSSRDRERGYTF. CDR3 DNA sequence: TGTGCCAGCAGTTCGTCCCGGGACAGGGAGAGGGGCTACACCTTC.

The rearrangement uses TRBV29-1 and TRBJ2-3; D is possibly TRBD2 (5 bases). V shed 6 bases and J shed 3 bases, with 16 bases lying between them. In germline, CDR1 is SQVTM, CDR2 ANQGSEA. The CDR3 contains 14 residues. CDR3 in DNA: TGCAGCGTCCGAACTAGGGCAAGGACAGATACGCAGTATTTT. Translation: CSVRTRARTDTQYF.

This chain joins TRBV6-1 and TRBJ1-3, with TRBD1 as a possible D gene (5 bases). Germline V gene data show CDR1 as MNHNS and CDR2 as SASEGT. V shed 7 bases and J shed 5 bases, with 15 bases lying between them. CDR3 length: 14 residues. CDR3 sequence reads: CASIGPGGRNTIYF. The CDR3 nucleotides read TGTGCCAGCATCGGACCCGGGGGTAGAAACACCATATATTTT.

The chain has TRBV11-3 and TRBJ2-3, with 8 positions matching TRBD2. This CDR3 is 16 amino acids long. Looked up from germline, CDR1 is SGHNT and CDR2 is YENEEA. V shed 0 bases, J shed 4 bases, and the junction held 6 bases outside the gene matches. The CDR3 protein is CASSLEEREISDTQYF. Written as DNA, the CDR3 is TGTGCCAGCAGCTTAGAGGAGCGGGAGATCTCAGATACGCAGTATTTT. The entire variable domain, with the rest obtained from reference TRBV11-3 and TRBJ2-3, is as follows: EAGVVQSPRYKIIEKKQPVAFWCNPISGHNTLYWYLQNLGQGPELLIRYENEEAVDDSQLPKDRFSAERLKGVDSTLKIQPAELGDSAVYLCASSLEEREISDTQYFGPGTRLTVL.

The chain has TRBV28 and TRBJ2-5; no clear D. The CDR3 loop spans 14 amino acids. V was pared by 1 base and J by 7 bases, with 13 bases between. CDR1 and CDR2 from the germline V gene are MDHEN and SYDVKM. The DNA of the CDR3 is TGTGCCAGCAGTTTATACTACCAAGTAGGGACCCAGTACTTC. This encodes CASSLYYQVGTQYF.

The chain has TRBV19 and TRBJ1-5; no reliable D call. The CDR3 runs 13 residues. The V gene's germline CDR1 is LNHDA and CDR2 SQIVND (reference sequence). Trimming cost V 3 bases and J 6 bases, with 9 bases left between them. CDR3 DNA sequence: TGTGCCAGTAGTATTGTGCTGGCTCAGCCCCAGCATTTT. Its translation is CASSIVLAQPQHF.

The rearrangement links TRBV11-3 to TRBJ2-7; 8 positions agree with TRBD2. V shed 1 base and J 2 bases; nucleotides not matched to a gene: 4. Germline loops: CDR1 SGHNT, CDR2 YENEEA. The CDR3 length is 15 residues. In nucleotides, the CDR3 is TGTGCCAGCAGCTTAGTAACGGGGGGGGCCTACGAGCAGTACTTC. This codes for CASSLVTGGAYEQYF.

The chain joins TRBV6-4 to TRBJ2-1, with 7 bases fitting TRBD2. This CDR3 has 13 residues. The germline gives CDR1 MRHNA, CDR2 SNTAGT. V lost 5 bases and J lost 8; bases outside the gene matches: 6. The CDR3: CASSRGEVDEQFF. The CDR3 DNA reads TGTGCCAGCAGTCGGGGGGAGGTGGATGAGCAGTTCTTC.

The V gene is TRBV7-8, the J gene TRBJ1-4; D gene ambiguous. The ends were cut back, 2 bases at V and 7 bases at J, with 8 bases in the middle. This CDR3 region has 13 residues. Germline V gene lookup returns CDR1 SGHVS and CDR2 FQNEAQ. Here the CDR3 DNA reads TGTGCCAGCAGCTTACCGGGGAGTGAAAAACTGTTTTTT. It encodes CASSLPGSEKLFF.

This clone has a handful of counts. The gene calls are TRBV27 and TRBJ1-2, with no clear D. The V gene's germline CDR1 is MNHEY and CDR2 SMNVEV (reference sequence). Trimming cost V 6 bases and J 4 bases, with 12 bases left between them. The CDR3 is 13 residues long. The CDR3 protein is CASSPTETYGYTF. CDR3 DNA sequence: TGTGCCAGCAGCCCAACAGAGACCTATGGCTACACCTTC.

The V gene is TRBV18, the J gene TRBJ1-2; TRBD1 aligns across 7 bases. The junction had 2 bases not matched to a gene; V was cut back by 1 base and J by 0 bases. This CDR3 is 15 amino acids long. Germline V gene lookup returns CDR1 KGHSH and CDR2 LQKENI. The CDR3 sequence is CASSPRQGANYGYTF. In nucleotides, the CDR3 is TGTGCCAGCTCACCACGACAGGGAGCTAACTATGGCTACACCTTC.

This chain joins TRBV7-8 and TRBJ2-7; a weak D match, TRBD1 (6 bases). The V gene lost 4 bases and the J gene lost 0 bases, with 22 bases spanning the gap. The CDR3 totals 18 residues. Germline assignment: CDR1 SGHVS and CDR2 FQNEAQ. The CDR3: CASSSKPRDTRSSYEQYF. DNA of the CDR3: TGTGCCAGCAGCTCAAAACCCCGGGACACGAGGAGCTCCTACGAGCAGTACTTC.

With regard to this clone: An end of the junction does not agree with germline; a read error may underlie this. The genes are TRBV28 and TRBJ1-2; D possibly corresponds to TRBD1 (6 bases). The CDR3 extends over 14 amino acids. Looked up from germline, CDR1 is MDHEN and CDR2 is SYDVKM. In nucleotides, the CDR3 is TGTGCCAGCACTTTACTGACAGGCAACTATGGCTACACCTTC. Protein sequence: CASTLLTGNYGYTF.

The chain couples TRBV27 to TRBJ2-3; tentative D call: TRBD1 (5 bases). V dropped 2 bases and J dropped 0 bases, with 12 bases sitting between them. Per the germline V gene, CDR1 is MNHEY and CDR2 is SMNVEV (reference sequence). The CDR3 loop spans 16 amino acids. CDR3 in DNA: TGTGCCAGCAGTTTAATCTCAACAGGTAGCACAGATACGCAGTATTTT. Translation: CASSLISTGSTDTQYF.

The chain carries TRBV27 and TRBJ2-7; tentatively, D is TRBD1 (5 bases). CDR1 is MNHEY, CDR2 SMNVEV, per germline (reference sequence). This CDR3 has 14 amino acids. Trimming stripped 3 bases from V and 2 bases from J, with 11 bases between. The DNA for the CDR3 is TGTGCCAGCAGTTTTGGTGGGGCCCCCTACGAGCAGTACTTC. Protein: CASSFGGAPYEQYF.

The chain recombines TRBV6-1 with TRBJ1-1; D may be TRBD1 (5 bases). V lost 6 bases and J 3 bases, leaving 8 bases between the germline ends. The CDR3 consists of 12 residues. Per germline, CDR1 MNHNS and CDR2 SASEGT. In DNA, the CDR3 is TGTGCCAGCAGGGGGGGAGACACTGAAGCTTTCTTT. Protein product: CASRGGDTEAFF.

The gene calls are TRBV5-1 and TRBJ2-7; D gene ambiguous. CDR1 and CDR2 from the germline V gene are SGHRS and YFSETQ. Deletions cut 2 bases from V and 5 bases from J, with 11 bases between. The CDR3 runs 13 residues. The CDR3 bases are TGCGCCAGCAGCTTTGAGGAGAACCACGAGCAGTACTTC. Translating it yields CASSFEENHEQYF.

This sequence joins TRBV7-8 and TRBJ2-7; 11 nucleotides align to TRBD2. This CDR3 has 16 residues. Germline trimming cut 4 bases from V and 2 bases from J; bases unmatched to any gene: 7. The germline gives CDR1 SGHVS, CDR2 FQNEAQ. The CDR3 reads CASSWARLAGTYEQYF. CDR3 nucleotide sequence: TGTGCCAGCAGCTGGGCAAGACTAGCGGGAACCTACGAGCAGTACTTC.

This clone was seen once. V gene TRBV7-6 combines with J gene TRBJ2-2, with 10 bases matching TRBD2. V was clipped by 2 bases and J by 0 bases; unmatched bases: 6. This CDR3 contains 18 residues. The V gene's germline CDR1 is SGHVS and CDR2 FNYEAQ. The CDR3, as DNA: TGTGCCAGCAGCTTATGGTCCGGGACTAGCGCGAACACCGGGGAGCTGTTTTTT. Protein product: CASSLWSGTSANTGELFF.

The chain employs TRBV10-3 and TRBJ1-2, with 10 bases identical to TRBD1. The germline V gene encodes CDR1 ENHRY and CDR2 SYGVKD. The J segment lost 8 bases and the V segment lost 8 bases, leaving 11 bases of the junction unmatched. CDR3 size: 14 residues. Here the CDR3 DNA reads TGTGCCATCGGGGAGACAGGGGGCGAGGAGGGCTACACCTTC. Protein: CAIGETGGEEGYTF.